The sequence of this TCR beta chain was determined in a study of shared clonotypes between healthy human individuals. Study-level findings and limits: Among donors, clonotype sharing was expected to be affected by sequencing depth.

This clone appeared a few times. The antigen remains undetermined. In replicate PCRs of sorted subsets, roughly 190 ng DNA, about 30,000 T cell genomes, was used. Assay used: immunoSEQ multiplex PCR; TCRdb lists only in-frame clones, some missing. The sample lists roughly 1 million clones; approximately 80% were seen once. Germline values: CDR1 LGHNT, CDR2 FRNRAP. V was clipped by 1 base and J by 4 bases, with 2 bases between them. The CDR3 runs to 12 residues. Input material: memory CD4+ T cells from PBMCs. This sample's subset: CD45RA-negative fraction. The receptor's source is a man between 18 and 35 years old in good health. Some clones in this sample may be carry-over from other donors' samples. V usage is TRBV12-5 and J usage is TRBJ2-1; no clear D gene. The CDR3: CASGLEYNEQFF. As DNA, the CDR3 is TGTGCTAGTGGTTTGGAATACAATGAGCAGTTCTTC.